The 24 T cell receptor beta chains below come from one sample, sequenced in a study of OX40 agonist ivuxolimab in advanced cancers. The method was immunoSEQ multiplex PCR; TCRdb's version includes in-frame clones alone and lacks a portion of them. This sample yields about 67,000 clones, of which 85% to 90% are seen a single time; 4% belongs to the top ten. Source: CD4+ or CD8+ T cells sorted from blood, taken in a trial of the OX40 agonist ivuxolimab. The receptors were gathered from an adult with an advanced solid tumor such as melanoma, head and neck, liver or kidney cancer.

This chain connects TRBV5-1 to TRBJ1-1, with TRBD1 as a possible D gene (5 bases). Trimming stripped 4 bases from V and 1 base from J, with 11 bases between. Germline CDR1 SGHRS, CDR2 YFSETQ. The CDR3 contains 14 residues. In DNA form, the CDR3 reads TGCGCCAGCAGCCTTCGAAGGGGGAACACTGAAGCTTTCTTT. This codes for CASSLRRGNTEAFF.

V gene TRBV19 combines with J gene TRBJ2-7, with 9 bases that match TRBD1. The germline V gene has CDR1 LNHDA and CDR2 SQIVND (reference sequence). The CDR3 length is 14 residues. V was pared by 6 bases and J by 2 bases, with 5 bases of the junction left unmatched. CDR3 nucleotide sequence: TGTGCCAGTAGCTCCGGGACAGGGACCTACGAGCAGTACTTC. It is translated as CASSSGTGTYEQYF.

The chain has TRBV7-2 and TRBJ2-7, with no clear D. The CDR3 has 11 residues. Germline assignment: CDR1 SGHTA and CDR2 FQGNSA. Between the trimmed V and J ends, which lost 4 bases and 3 bases, there was a span of 4 bases. This CDR3 is CASSSFYEQYF. The CDR3 DNA follows: TGTGCCAGCAGCTCTTTCTACGAGCAGTACTTC. Drawing the rest from reference TRBV7-2 and TRBJ2-7, the complete variable domain is GAGVSQSPSNKVTEKGKDVELRCDPISGHTALYWYRQSLGQGLEFLIYFQGNSAPDKSGLPSDRFSAERTGGSVSTLTIQRTQQEDSAVYLCASSSFYEQYFGPGTRLTVT.

The rearrangement uses TRBV19 and TRBJ2-7; either TRBD1 or TRBD2 may fit D (6 bases each). V was trimmed by 1 base and J by 3 bases, leaving 10 bases between them. From germline, CDR1 is LNHDA and CDR2 SQIVND (reference sequence). CDR3 length: 14 residues. This chain's CDR3 is CASSIAGGGYEQYF. CDR3 bases: TGTGCCAGTAGTATAGCAGGAGGGGGCTACGAGCAGTACTTC.

V is TRBV30 and J is TRBJ2-2, with D possibly called TRBD1 or TRBD2 (5 bases each). V dropped 4 bases and J dropped 6 bases, with 12 bases sitting between them. This CDR3 is built from 13 residues. The germline V gene encodes CDR1 GTSNPN and CDR2 SVGIG (reference sequence). CDR3 loop: CAWNVGDPGELFF. CDR3 coding DNA: TGTGCCTGGAATGTAGGGGACCCCGGGGAGCTGTTTTTT.

The rearrangement uses TRBV28 and TRBJ2-5, with 11 positions matching TRBD2. Germline loops: CDR1 MDHEN, CDR2 SYDVKM. This CDR3 has 20 residues. Losses at the gene ends were 5 bases for V and 5 bases for J; bases not matched to a gene: 22. This chain's CDR3 is CASSRPDFRLAGRPRETQYF. The CDR3 coding sequence is TGTGCCAGCAGTCGCCCCGATTTTCGACTAGCGGGGCGGCCCCGGGAGACCCAGTACTTC. Combining the CDR3 with reference TRBV28 and TRBJ2-5 gives the whole variable domain DVKVTQSSRYLVKRTGEKVFLECVQDMDHENMFWYRQDPGLGLRLIYFSYDVKMKEKGDIPEGYSVSREKKERFSLILESASTNQTSMYLCASSRPDFRLAGRPRETQYFGPGTRLLVL.

The chain carries TRBV28 and TRBJ2-7; possible D gene TRBD1, 6 bases. CDR3 length: 12 residues. The germline CDR1 and CDR2 sequences are MDHEN and SYDVKM. V lost 6 bases to trimming and J lost 4 bases, with 10 bases between them. DNA of the CDR3: TGTGCCAGCAGCTATGACAGGTACGAGCAGTACTTC. Translated, it gives CASSYDRYEQYF.

This chain connects TRBV27 to TRBJ1-1; D unclear. Trimming cost V 5 bases and J 0 bases, with 7 bases left between them. Germline loops: CDR1 MNHEY, CDR2 SMNVEV (reference sequence). The CDR3 extends over 13 amino acids. CDR3 nucleotides: TGTGCCAGCAGTACACAGCTGAACACTGAAGCTTTCTTT. It yields the protein CASSTQLNTEAFF.

The chain has TRBV4-1 and TRBJ2-1, with 13 bases that match TRBD2. The length of the CDR3 is 20 residues. The germline V gene has CDR1 MGHRA and CDR2 YSYEKL. The ends lost 1 base at V and 1 base at J; junction bases unmatched: 10. This CDR3 is CASSQARTSGGSGSYNEQFF. In nucleotides, the CDR3 is TGCGCCAGCAGCCAAGCCCGGACTAGCGGGGGTTCTGGGTCCTACAATGAGCAGTTCTTC.

The chain recombines TRBV6-6 with TRBJ2-3, with TRBD1 matching 9 bases. V dropped 6 bases and J dropped 3; count of bases not matched to a gene: 7. The CDR3 has 15 amino acids. Germline CDR1 and CDR2: MNHNY and SVGAGI (reference sequence). Here the CDR3 DNA reads TGTGCCAGCAGAAAACTGACAGGGGGGACAGATACGCAGTATTTT. Translated: CASRKLTGGTDTQYF.

The chain has TRBV7-2 and TRBJ2-3; 7 bases are shared with TRBD2. Germline V CDR1 and CDR2: SGHTA, FQGNSA. V was pared by 1 base and J by 1 base, with 11 bases of the junction left unmatched. The CDR3 is 18 amino acids. CDR3 residues: CASSLVPELTSGTDTQYF. The DNA for the CDR3 is TGTGCCAGCAGCTTAGTTCCTGAGCTAACTAGCGGCACAGATACGCAGTATTTT. The whole variable domain, remainder taken from reference TRBV7-2 and TRBJ2-3, is GAGVSQSPSNKVTEKGKDVELRCDPISGHTALYWYRQSLGQGLEFLIYFQGNSAPDKSGLPSDRFSAERTGGSVSTLTIQRTQQEDSAVYLCASSLVPELTSGTDTQYFGPGTRLTVL.

Notes on this clone: Other DNA sequences from this sample encode an identical CDR3 as well. The V and J genes are TRBV30 and TRBJ1-5; D gene uncertain. V dropped 0 bases and J dropped 5 bases, with 8 bases sitting between them. CDR3 length: 13 amino acids. CDR1 and CDR2 (germline): GTSNPN, SVGIG (reference sequence). CDR3 sequence reads: CAWSVSGDQPQHF. CDR3 DNA: TGTGCCTGGAGTGTGTCGGGTGATCAGCCCCAGCATTTT.

This clone was seen a handful of times. V is TRBV9 and J is TRBJ1-1; D might be TRBD1 (5 bases). The CDR3 length is 13 residues. Germline V gene sequence: CDR1 SGDLS, CDR2 YYNGEE. Trimming left V 7 bases short and J 3 bases short, with 13 bases between. Here the CDR3 reads CASRGPRDTEAFF. The CDR3 nucleotides are TGTGCCAGCCGCGGCCCCAGGGACACTGAAGCTTTCTTT.

The chain links TRBV7-2 to TRBJ2-5; D uncertain. The CDR3 runs 13 residues. Trimming removed 5 bases at V and 4 bases at J, with 11 bases between. Germline V gene sequence: CDR1 SGHTA, CDR2 FQGNSA. The CDR3 DNA reads TGTGCCAGCAGCCAGGACCTTACAGAGACCCAGTACTTC. Protein product: CASSQDLTETQYF.

The chain is built from TRBV5-6 and TRBJ2-5, with 7 bases identical to TRBD2. The CDR3 runs to 14 residues. From germline, CDR1 is SGHDT and CDR2 YYEEEE. The V segment lost 4 bases and the J segment 2 bases; nucleotides outside the gene matches: 5. CDR3 sequence (DNA): TGTGCCAGCAGCATCACCGGGAGGCAAGAGACCCAGTACTTC. Its translation is CASSITGRQETQYF.

The chain recombines TRBV13 with TRBJ1-1; D possibly corresponds to TRBD1 (5 bases). The CDR3 extends over 13 amino acids. Trimming removed 5 bases at V and 1 base at J, with 8 bases between. The V gene's germline CDR1 is PRHDT and CDR2 FYEKMQ (reference sequence). The CDR3 is CASSLGGNTEAFF. The CDR3 region has the DNA TGTGCCAGCAGCCTCGGGGGGAACACTGAAGCTTTCTTT.

The rearrangement uses TRBV4-2 and TRBJ2-7; 8 bases are a match to TRBD1. Germline V gene sequence: CDR1 LGHNA, CDR2 YNFKEQ. Unmatched junction bases numbered 8, after V lost 4 bases and J lost 3 bases. CDR3 length equals 15 residues. The CDR3 here is CASSPDRGGGYEQYF. CDR3 coding DNA: TGTGCCAGCAGCCCAGACAGGGGAGGAGGCTACGAGCAGTACTTC.

The chain uses TRBV19 and TRBJ2-1; tentative D call: TRBD2 (5 bases). The germline gives CDR1 LNHDA, CDR2 SQIVND (reference sequence). The length of the CDR3 is 14 residues. Trimming took off 5 bases at V and 8 bases at J, with 16 bases between the two ends. CDR3 in DNA: TGTGCCAGTAGTCCGGGGTCGGACGTGGATGAGCAGTTCTTC. Translation: CASSPGSDVDEQFF.

The chain couples TRBV4-1 to TRBJ2-5, with D tentatively TRBD2 (5 bases). The CDR3 is 18 amino acids. CDR1 and CDR2 from the germline V gene are MGHRA and YSYEKL. Trimming cost V 0 bases and J 4 bases, with 21 bases left between them. The CDR3 reads CASSQEKGKIGDAETQYF. Written as DNA, the CDR3 is TGCGCCAGCAGCCAAGAGAAGGGAAAAATCGGGGATGCAGAGACCCAGTACTTC.

The chain uses TRBV7-9 and TRBJ1-4; maybe TRBD1 (5 bases). Germline CDR1 SEHNR, CDR2 FQNEAQ (reference sequence). CDR3 length: 14 residues. The V and J ends lost 5 bases and 4 bases respectively, with 11 bases between them. CDR3 DNA: TGTGCCAGCAGCGTTGGGGGAGGTAATGAAAAACTGTTTTTT. It encodes CASSVGGGNEKLFF.

The chain employs TRBV4-1 and TRBJ2-1, with 7 bases aligning to TRBD2. V gave up 4 bases and J gave up 1 base; unmatched junction bases: 7. The CDR3 loop spans 16 amino acids. Looked up from germline, CDR1 is MGHRA and CDR2 is YSYEKL. The DNA for the CDR3 is TGCGCCAGCAGCCTCATAGCGGGTGGGTCCTACAATGAGCAGTTCTTC. Translated, it gives CASSLIAGGSYNEQFF.

The gene calls are TRBV10-3 and TRBJ2-5; 13 bases line up with TRBD2. Trimming took 2 bases from V and 3 from J; bases not matched to a gene: 6. CDR1 and CDR2 (germline): ENHRY, SYGVKD. This CDR3 contains 17 residues. CDR3 region: CAISEAKGLAGEETQYF. For the CDR3, the DNA is TGTGCCATCAGTGAGGCCAAAGGACTAGCGGGGGAAGAGACCCAGTACTTC.

J is TRBJ2-1 and V is TRBV7-2, with unresolved D. Germline CDR1 SGHTA, CDR2 FQGNSA. The CDR3 has 17 amino acids. Trimming took off 1 base at V and 0 bases at J, with 13 bases between the two ends. The CDR3 loop is CASSLVLAVSSYNEQFF. CDR3 DNA sequence: TGTGCCAGCAGCTTAGTTTTGGCGGTGAGCTCCTACAATGAGCAGTTCTTC.

The chain couples TRBV28 to TRBJ1-3; D is unclear. V was shortened by 5 bases and J by 4 bases, with 9 bases between the two germline ends. CDR1 and CDR2 (germline): MDHEN, SYDVKM. The CDR3 has 13 amino acids. For the CDR3, the DNA is TGTGCCAGCAGTCCCACGGACGGAAACACCATATATTTT. Translating gives CASSPTDGNTIYF.